These 20 T cell receptor beta chains were sequenced from one sample in a study of cytomegalovirus exposure and HLA in healthy donors. The PCR had 60 Vbeta and 13 Jbeta primers. The method was immunoSEQ multiplex PCR; TCRdb's version includes in-frame clones alone and lacks a portion of them. The table shows 200,000 or so clones, with approximately 78% occurring only once. The specimen was PBMCs. Receptors were obtained from a woman in her 40s in good health and CMV-seronegative.

V and J are TRBV14 and TRBJ2-7; 10 positions agree with TRBD2. V shed 3 bases, J shed 6 bases, and the junction held 8 bases outside the gene matches. CDR3 length: 15 residues. Germline-derived CDR1 and CDR2 are SGHDN and FVKESK. The CDR3 bases are TGTGCCAGCAGCCACGGGCTAGCGGGAGCTTCCGAGCAGTACTTC. It translates to CASSHGLAGASEQYF.

CDR3 residues: CSVEDTGYTGELFF. CDR3 in DNA: TGCAGCGTTGAAGATACGGGATACACCGGGGAGCTGTTTTTT. V is TRBV29-1 and J is TRBJ2-2, with TRBD2 as a possible D gene (5 bases). CDR3 length: 14 amino acids. Germline values: CDR1 SQVTM, CDR2 ANQGSEA. Deletions cut 0 bases from V and 3 bases from J, with 8 bases between.

The chain recombines TRBV7-8 with TRBJ1-4; D uncertain. The V end was cut by 3 bases, the J end by 3 bases, with 17 bases between. CDR1 and CDR2 from the germline V gene are SGHVS and FQNEAQ. The length of the CDR3 is 17 residues. CDR3 sequence reads: CASSFYPPREANEKLFF. The CDR3 bases are TGTGCCAGCAGCTTTTATCCACCCCGGGAAGCTAATGAAAAACTGTTTTTT.

V and J are TRBV27 and TRBJ2-2; 9 bases are a match to TRBD2. The CDR3 runs to 15 residues. V trimming: 1 base; J trimming: 9 bases; junction bases outside the gene matches: 6. The germline CDR1 and CDR2 sequences are MNHEY and SMNVEV (reference sequence). Here the CDR3 reads CASSLWGLAERELFF. The CDR3 coding sequence is TGTGCCAGCAGTTTATGGGGACTAGCAGAAAGGGAGCTGTTTTTT.

This chain links TRBV2 with TRBJ1-5; D possibly corresponds to TRBD1 (5 bases). The CDR3 has 15 residues. The germline gives CDR1 SNHLY, CDR2 FYNNEI. Trimming took off 0 bases at V and 7 bases at J, with 13 bases between the two ends. The DNA for the CDR3 is TGTGCCAGCAGTGAAGCCAGGGTGGGTGGGCAGCCCCAGCATTTT. As protein: CASSEARVGGQPQHF.

This clone was seen just once. This sequence joins TRBV9 and TRBJ1-1, with 9 bases lining up with TRBD1. The J segment lost 5 bases and the V segment lost 7 bases, leaving 12 bases of the junction unmatched. The CDR3 sequence is 15 residues long. Germline CDR1 and CDR2: SGDLS and YYNGEE. The CDR3: CASAPGQGPRTEAFF. CDR3 nucleotides: TGTGCCAGCGCTCCGGGACAGGGTCCGAGGACTGAAGCTTTCTTT.

The chain recombines TRBV6-5 with TRBJ2-1, with 7 bases lining up with TRBD2. From germline, CDR1 is MNHEY and CDR2 SVGAGI. The CDR3 covers 12 residues. V was clipped by 6 bases and J by 5 bases; unmatched bases: 1. CDR3 in amino acids: CASRGTNNEQFF. DNA for the CDR3: TGTGCCAGCAGAGGGACTAACAATGAGCAGTTCTTC.

The CDR3 loop is CASSEVGRVGSYNEQFF. As DNA, the CDR3 is TGTGCCAGCAGTGAAGTAGGGCGGGTTGGCTCCTACAATGAGCAGTTCTTC. The chain combines TRBV6-1 with TRBJ2-1; a weak D match, TRBD2 (5 bases). Germline CDR1 is MNHNS and CDR2 is SASEGT. Trimming shortened V by 1 base and J by 0 bases, and 13 bases separated the two germline ends. CDR3 length equals 17 residues.

V is TRBV27 and J is TRBJ2-2; D possibly corresponds to TRBD1 (6 bases). Germline V lookup: CDR1 MNHEY, CDR2 SMNVEV (reference sequence). The CDR3 consists of 16 residues. V was clipped by 5 bases and J by 5 bases, with 18 bases between them. The CDR3 loop is CASSPGQGMGTGELFF. Written as DNA, the CDR3 is TGTGCCAGCAGTCCGGGGCAGGGGATGGGGACCGGGGAGCTGTTTTTT.

V is TRBV28 and J is TRBJ1-5; 8 bases are a match to TRBD1. Looked up from germline, CDR1 is MDHEN and CDR2 is SYDVKM. The CDR3 is made up of 16 amino acids. The V and J ends lost 6 bases and 6 bases, in that order; junction bases with no gene match: 13. CDR3 bases: TGTGCCAGCAGACTCTGGGCAGGGGGCCACGGTCAGCCCCAGCATTTT. This sequence encodes CASRLWAGGHGQPQHF. The full variable domain, completed using reference TRBV28 and TRBJ1-5, is DVKVTQSSRYLVKRTGEKVFLECVQDMDHENMFWYRQDPGLGLRLIYFSYDVKMKEKGDIPEGYSVSREKKERFSLILESASTNQTSMYLCASRLWAGGHGQPQHFGDGTRLSIL.

This clone was counted between two and nine times. This rearrangement joins TRBV6-1 to TRBJ2-2; tentative D call: TRBD2 (5 bases). V was cut by 2 bases and J by 3 bases, with 13 bases left in between. The CDR3 length is 16 residues. CDR1 and CDR2 (germline): MNHNS, SASEGT. CDR3 nucleotides: TGTGCCAGCAGTGAAATTTTGGGAGACGACACCGGGGAGCTGTTTTTT. Translation: CASSEILGDDTGELFF.

The chain joins TRBV6-6 to TRBJ2-7, with 7 bases fitting TRBD2. CDR1 is MNHNY, CDR2 SVGAGI, per germline (reference sequence). The CDR3 consists of 16 residues. Trimming at V came to 0 bases and at J to 3 bases, leaving 8 bases not matched to a gene. CDR3 DNA: TGTGCCAGCAGTTACTCGGAGGCTAGCGGCCGCTACGAGCAGTACTTC. Translated, it gives CASSYSEASGRYEQYF.

This sequence joins TRBV30 and TRBJ1-6; 8 bases map to TRBD1. This CDR3 has 13 residues. After removal of 3 bases from V and 7 bases from J, the junction contained 2 bases not matched to a gene. Germline CDR1 and CDR2: GTSNPN and SVGIG (reference sequence). As DNA, the CDR3 is TGTGCCTGGAGAGGACAGGGCAATTCACCCCTCCACTTT. Its protein is CAWRGQGNSPLHF.

DNA for the CDR3: TGCAGCGCAACCTACTTAAACCCACAAGCTTTCTTT. Translation: CSATYLNPQAFF. This chain uses TRBV29-1 with TRBJ1-1; no clear D. The V and J ends lost 7 bases and 9 bases respectively, with 18 bases between them. The CDR3 runs 12 residues. The germline gives CDR1 SQVTM, CDR2 ANQGSEA.

The chain uses TRBV29-1 and TRBJ2-3, with TRBD2 identical over 8 bases. V lost 1 base and J lost 2; bases outside the gene matches: 11. Per germline, CDR1 SQVTM and CDR2 ANQGSEA. The CDR3 has 17 residues. CDR3 coding DNA: TGCAGCGTTGAAGGTTCCCCCGGGAGGGATAACACAGATACGCAGTATTTT. It yields the protein CSVEGSPGRDNTDTQYF.

Note on this clone: Other DNA sequences in this sample translate to the same CDR3. The V gene is TRBV5-1, the J gene TRBJ2-2; D may be TRBD2 (5 bases). Germline V lookup: CDR1 SGHRS, CDR2 YFSETQ. With 7 bases removed from V and 1 base from J, the gap between germline ends came to 11 bases. This CDR3 is 14 amino acids long. CDR3 nucleotides: TGCGCCAGCCTAGAGGGATTGAACACCGGGGAGCTGTTTTTT. It encodes CASLEGLNTGELFF. Full variable domain (missing parts from reference TRBV5-1 and TRBJ2-2): KAGVTQTPRYLIKTRGQQVTLSCSPISGHRSVSWYQQTPGQGLQFLFEYFSETQRNKGNFPGRFSGRQFSNSRSEMNVSTLELGDSALYLCASLEGLNTGELFFGEGSRLTVL.

The chain is built from TRBV18 and TRBJ2-1, with D maybe TRBD2 (5 bases). The CDR3 spans 17 residues. The germline V gene has CDR1 KGHSH and CDR2 LQKENI. The V gene lost 0 bases and the J gene lost 1 base, with 13 bases spanning the gap. The CDR3 DNA is TGTGCCAGCTCACCACCTGTAAGCGGTGCATCCTACAATGAGCAGTTCTTC. This codes for CASSPPVSGASYNEQFF.

The chain recombines TRBV9 with TRBJ2-5, with 11 bases that match TRBD2. J was trimmed by 5 bases and V by 0 bases; bases with no gene match: 3. This CDR3 has 15 residues. The germline gives CDR1 SGDLS, CDR2 YYNGEE. The CDR3 DNA reads as TGTGCCAGCAGCGTAGGGACTAGCGGGTGGGAGACCCAGTACTTC. Translated, it gives CASSVGTSGWETQYF. Together with reference TRBV9 and TRBJ2-5, the CDR3 gives the full variable domain: DSGVTQTPKHLITATGQRVTLRCSPRSGDLSVYWYQQSLDQGLQFLIQYYNGEERAKGNILERFSAQQFPDLHSELNLSSLELGDSALYFCASSVGTSGWETQYFGPGTRLLVL.

The chain carries TRBV9 and TRBJ2-1; TRBD2 aligns across 11 bases. The germline gives CDR1 SGDLS, CDR2 YYNGEE. J gave up 6 bases and V 1 base, and 6 bases lay outside the gene matches. The CDR3 has 16 residues. The CDR3 protein is CASSVRLLAGVNEQFF. The CDR3 coding sequence is TGTGCCAGCAGCGTAAGGTTACTAGCGGGAGTCAATGAGCAGTTCTTC.

The chain combines TRBV30 with TRBJ1-2; D may be TRBD1 (6 bases). Trimming took off 0 bases at V and 3 bases at J, with 8 bases between the two ends. CDR1 GTSNPN and CDR2 SVGIG come from the germline V gene (reference sequence). The CDR3 contains 13 residues. CDR3 DNA: TGTGCCTGGAGTGTGTACAGGGACTATGGCTACACCTTC. Encoded protein: CAWSVYRDYGYTF. Full variable domain (remainder filled in from reference TRBV30 and TRBJ1-2): SQTIHQWPATLVQPVGSPLSLECTVEGTSNPNLYWYRQAAGRGLQLLFYSVGIGQISSEVPQNLSASRPQDRQFILSSKKLLLSDSGFYLCAWSVYRDYGYTFGSGTRLTVV.